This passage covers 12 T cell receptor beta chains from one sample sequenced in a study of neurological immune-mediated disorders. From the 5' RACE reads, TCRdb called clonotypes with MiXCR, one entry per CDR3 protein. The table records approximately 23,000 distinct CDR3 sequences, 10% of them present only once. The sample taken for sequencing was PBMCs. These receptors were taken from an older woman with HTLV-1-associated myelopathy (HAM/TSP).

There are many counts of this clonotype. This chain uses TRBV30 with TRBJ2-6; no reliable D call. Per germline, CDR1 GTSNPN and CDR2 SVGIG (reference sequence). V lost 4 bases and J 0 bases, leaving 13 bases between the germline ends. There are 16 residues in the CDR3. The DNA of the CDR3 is TGTGCCTGGATGGAGCTGGGGATCTCTGGGGCCAACGTCCTGACTTTC. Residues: CAWMELGISGANVLTF.

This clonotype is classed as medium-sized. CDR3 sequence reads: CASSLGSWGVTEAFF. CDR3 bases: TGTGCCAGCAGTTTGGGGTCCTGGGGTGTCACTGAAGCTTTCTTT. This chain links TRBV12-3 or TRBV12-4 with TRBJ1-1; no reliable D call. V gave up 3 bases and J gave up 4 bases, with 15 bases separating them. The length of the CDR3 is 15 residues.

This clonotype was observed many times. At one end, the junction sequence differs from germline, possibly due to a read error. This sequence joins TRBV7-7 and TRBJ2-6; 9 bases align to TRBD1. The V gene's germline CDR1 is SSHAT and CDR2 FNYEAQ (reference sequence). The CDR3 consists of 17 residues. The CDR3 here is CASSPGTGTSGANVLTF. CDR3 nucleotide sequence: TGTGCTAGCAGCCCCGGGACAGGGACCTCTGGGGCCAACGTCCTGACTTTC.

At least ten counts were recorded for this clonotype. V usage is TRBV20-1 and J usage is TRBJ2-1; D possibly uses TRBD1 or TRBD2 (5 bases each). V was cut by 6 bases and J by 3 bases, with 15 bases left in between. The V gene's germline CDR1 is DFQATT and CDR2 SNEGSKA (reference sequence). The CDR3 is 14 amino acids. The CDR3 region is CSAVGDGYYNEQFF. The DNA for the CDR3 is TGCAGTGCGGTGGGGGACGGCTACTACAATGAGCAGTTCTTC.

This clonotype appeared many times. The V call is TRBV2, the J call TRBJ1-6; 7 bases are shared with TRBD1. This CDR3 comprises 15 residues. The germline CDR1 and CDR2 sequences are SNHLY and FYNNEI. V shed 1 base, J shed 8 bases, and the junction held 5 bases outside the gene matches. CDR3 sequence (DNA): TGTGCCAGCAGTGAAGGAGGGACAGTTTATTCACCCCTCCACTTT. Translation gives CASSEGGTVYSPLHF.

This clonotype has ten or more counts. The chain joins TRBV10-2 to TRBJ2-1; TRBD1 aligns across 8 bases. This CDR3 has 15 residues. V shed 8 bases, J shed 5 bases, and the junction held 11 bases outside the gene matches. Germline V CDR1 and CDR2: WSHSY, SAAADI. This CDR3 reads CASRKKGQGDNEQFF. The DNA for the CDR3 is TGCGCCAGCCGCAAGAAAGGACAGGGTGACAATGAGCAGTTCTTC.

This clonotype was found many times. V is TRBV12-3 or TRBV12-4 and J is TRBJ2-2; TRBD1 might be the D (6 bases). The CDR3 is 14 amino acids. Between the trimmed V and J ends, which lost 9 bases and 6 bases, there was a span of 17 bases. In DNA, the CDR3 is TGTGCCAGTCGCAGCTACAGGGTATCCGGGGAGCTGTTTTTT. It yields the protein CASRSYRVSGELFF.

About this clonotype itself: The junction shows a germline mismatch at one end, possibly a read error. For the CDR3, the DNA is TGCGCCAGCAGCCCAGGACGGTATGGCTATGGCTATACCTTC. It yields the protein CASSPGRYGYGYTF. The chain couples TRBV5-1 to TRBJ1-2, with D uncertain. This CDR3 contains 14 residues. Per germline, CDR1 SGHRS and CDR2 YFSETQ.

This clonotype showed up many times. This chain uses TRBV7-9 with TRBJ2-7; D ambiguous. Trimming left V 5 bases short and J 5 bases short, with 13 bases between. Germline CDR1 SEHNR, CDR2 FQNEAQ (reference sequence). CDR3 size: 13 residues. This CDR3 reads CASSEWQGHEQYF. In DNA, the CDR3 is TGTGCCAGCAGCGAATGGCAAGGACACGAGCAGTACTTC.

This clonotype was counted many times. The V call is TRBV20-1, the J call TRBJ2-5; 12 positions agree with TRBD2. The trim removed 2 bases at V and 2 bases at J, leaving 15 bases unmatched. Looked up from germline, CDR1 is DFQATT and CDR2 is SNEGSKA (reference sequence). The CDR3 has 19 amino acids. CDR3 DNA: TGCAGTGCTAGAAGGGCTAGCGGGGGGGCGTTTCGAGAACAAGAGACCCAGTACTTC. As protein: CSARRASGGAFREQETQYF.

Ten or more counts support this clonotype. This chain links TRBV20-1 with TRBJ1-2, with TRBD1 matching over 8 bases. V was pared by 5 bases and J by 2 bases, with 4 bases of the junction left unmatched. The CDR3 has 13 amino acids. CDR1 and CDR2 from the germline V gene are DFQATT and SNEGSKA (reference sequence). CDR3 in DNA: TGCAGTGCTGGACAGGGTACCAACTATGGCTACACCTTC. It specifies CSAGQGTNYGYTF.

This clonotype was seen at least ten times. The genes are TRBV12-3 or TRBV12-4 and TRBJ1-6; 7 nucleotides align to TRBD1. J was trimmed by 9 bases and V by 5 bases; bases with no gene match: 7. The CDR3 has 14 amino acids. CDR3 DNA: TGTGCCAGCAGTGCGACAGGGAAGGGTTCACCCCTCCACTTT. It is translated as CASSATGKGSPLHF.